This record concerns one T cell receptor (beta chain) sequence. This clonotype was observed many times. Its specific antigen is unknown. It has no much larger one-base neighbor in the sample; base qualities were not kept. TCR beta VDJ combination and CDR3 sequence profiling used genomic DNA as the template. TCR repertoire sequencing was run on an Illumina HiSeq 2000. As for how the authors treated the data: TRBV/TRBJ rearrangement plots, CDR3 size and DJ length profiles, and Simpson's diversity index were used to evaluate the repertoires. The most abundant DNA sequence in the deep sequencing data was defined as the immunodominant clone. CDR3 amino acid sequences were screened for sharing across subjects and compared with published repertoires and the VDJdb database. Through fastp at Q25 and MiXCR, TCRdb rebuilt clones from the public reads, retaining in-frame beta chains. For every CDR3 protein sequence, its rows merge into one entry that carries the most common genes and DNA. The V and J calls and clone size are TCRdb's, not the authors'. The sample table lists about 420,000 distinct CDR3 sequences, about 70% of them with a count of one. The leading ten clones occupy 4% of the sample.

The sample is drawn from a study of CD8+CD57+ T cells in acquired aplastic anemia (dated by TCRdb to between 2017 and 2018). Context from the whole study: On average, sorted CD4+ and CD8+ cells yielded approximately 3 ug of extracted DNA, with a range of about 0.18 to 30 ug. Healthy donor samples averaged about 9.8 million reads for CD4+ and 11.0 million for CD8+ cells. What the study reported, not specific to this receptor: Around 27 CD8+ CDR3 sequences were shared between patients and controls but appeared highly expressed in patients and within their immunodominant clones. CD8+ Simpson's diversity did not differ significantly between patients and healthy controls (P=0.060).

In the study, sorted CD4+ and CD8+ blood T cells from patients with severe aplastic anemia and from healthy subjects underwent deep sequencing of TCR repertoires. Ficoll-Paque density gradient centrifugation was used to isolate peripheral blood mononuclear cells. Before DNA extraction, CD4+ and CD8+ T cells were sorted with FACS or magnetic beads. Reading from cysteine to phenylalanine, the CDR3 counts 14 amino acids. Just the 42-base CDR3 DNA is kept, in frame starting at base 1. CDR1 and CDR2 are read off the germline V gene (reference sequence) as LNHDA and SQIVND. The V end gives up 5 bases and the J end 5 bases, leaving 6 bases in the junction not matched to a gene.

Sequenced sample: sorted CD4+, CD8+, or CD8+CD57+ T cells (not recorded which) from PBMCs. The chain uses TRBV19 and TRBJ2-5, and 9 bases in between align with TRBD2. This receptor was identified in a human donor in good health, serving as a control. The DNA sequence follows: TGTGCCAGTAGTCCCACCGCGGGGGGGGAGACCCAGTACTTC. Its amino acids are CASSPTAGGETQYF.